What follows are 27 T cell receptor beta chains derived from one specimen sequenced in a study of T cells in Graves' hyperthyroidism and ophthalmopathy. The TCR beta CDR3 regions underwent amplification using RNA transcripts as the source. During a first-round RT-PCR of the TCR CDR3, the HTBI primer set was used. TCRdb reprocessed the multiplex PCR reads via MiXCR and lists one record per CDR3 protein. This table has about 640,000 distinct CDR3 sequences, around 13% appearing once. Sample: blood. These receptors were obtained from a woman between 45 and 60 years old with Graves' ophthalmopathy.

This clonotype was picked up many times. V usage is TRBV3-1 and J usage is TRBJ1-5; D is uncertain. Germline-derived CDR1 and CDR2 are LGHDT and YNNKEL (reference sequence). This CDR3 is 15 amino acids long. V was shortened by 0 bases and J by 4 bases, with 10 bases between the two germline ends. DNA of the CDR3: TGTGCCAGCAGCCAAGATTTGGTAGGGAATCAGCCCCAGCATTTT. Translated, it gives CASSQDLVGNQPQHF.

The chain carries TRBV27 and TRBJ2-7, with TRBD2 identical over 7 bases. The CDR3 consists of 15 residues. The ends lost 6 bases at V and 0 bases at J; junction bases unmatched: 8. Looked up from germline, CDR1 is MNHEY and CDR2 is SMNVEV (reference sequence). This CDR3 reads CASRPASGPSYEQYF. The CDR3 DNA reads as TGTGCCAGCAGACCTGCTAGCGGTCCCTCCTACGAGCAGTACTTC.

This clonotype was counted ten times or more. The chain recombines TRBV15 with TRBJ2-1; TRBD1 matches at 12 bases. V dropped 0 bases and J dropped 6; count of bases not matched to a gene: 6. Germline V gene lookup returns CDR1 LNHNV and CDR2 YYDKDF (reference sequence). This CDR3 has 17 residues. CDR3: CATSRDRGQGAGNEQFF. CDR3 bases: TGTGCCACCAGCAGAGATCGGGGACAGGGGGCGGGCAATGAGCAGTTCTTC.

This clonotype was observed many times. This sequence joins TRBV7-2 and TRBJ2-1; 8 nucleotides match TRBD1. This CDR3 region has 18 residues. Germline CDR1 reads SGHTA; CDR2 reads FQGNSA. The V segment lost 1 base and the J segment 6 bases; nucleotides outside the gene matches: 14. In DNA form, the CDR3 reads TGTGCCAGCAGCTTAGTGGCAGGGGGCGCGAGTTATGGCAATGAGCAGTTCTTC. Its translation: CASSLVAGGASYGNEQFF.

CDR3 DNA: TGTGCCAGCAGCTTAGTGCACAGTCGATACGCAAACTCTGGAAACACCATATATTTT. It specifies CASSLVHSRYANSGNTIYF. The chain recombines TRBV7-2 with TRBJ1-3; D gene ambiguous. The CDR3 is 19 amino acids. Looked up from germline, CDR1 is SGHTA and CDR2 is FQGNSA. The germline V and J ends were trimmed by 1 base and 0 bases, with 19 bases remaining between them.

Many counts were recorded for this clonotype. CDR3: CASNMGSGPNYGYTF. For the CDR3, the DNA is TGTGCCAGCAACATGGGCAGCGGACCTAACTATGGCTACACCTTC. The J gene is TRBJ1-2, the V gene TRBV2; the D is unclear. Germline values: CDR1 SNHLY, CDR2 FYNNEI. V shed 7 bases and J shed 0 bases, with 15 bases lying between them. CDR3 length equals 15 residues.

This clonotype was detected many times. V usage is TRBV7-2 and J usage is TRBJ1-2, with D unresolved. V was trimmed by 1 base and J by 8 bases, leaving 11 bases between them. The CDR3 has 13 residues. Germline V gene lookup returns CDR1 SGHTA and CDR2 FQGNSA. CDR3 coding DNA: TGTGCCAGCAGCTTAGAGAGCCCTAGGGGCTACACCTTC. Its translation: CASSLESPRGYTF.

In this sample, this clonotype turned up a few times. The chain recombines TRBV20-1 with TRBJ2-7, with D possibly being TRBD2 (7 bases). Germline values: CDR1 DFQATT, CDR2 SNEGSKA (reference sequence). This CDR3 region has 14 residues. Trimming took off 0 bases at V and 2 bases at J, with 11 bases between the two ends. The CDR3 nucleotides read TGCAGTGCTAGAGATCTGCGGGGGCCCTACGAGCAGTACTTC. It codes for CSARDLRGPYEQYF.

The rearrangement links TRBV6-2 or TRBV6-3 to TRBJ2-1, with 10 bases that match TRBD2. V was clipped by 6 bases and J by 9 bases; unmatched bases: 8. The germline V gene has CDR1 MNHEY and CDR2 SVGEGT. CDR3 length equals 14 residues. CDR3 amino acids: CASRTLAGTSEQFF. CDR3 DNA sequence: TGTGCCAGCAGGACACTAGCGGGAACAAGTGAGCAGTTCTTC.

The genes are TRBV10-3 and TRBJ2-2; 10 bases are a match to TRBD1. Germline values: CDR1 ENHRY, CDR2 SYGVKD. This CDR3 contains 15 residues. The V and J ends lost 3 bases and 5 bases, in that order; junction bases with no gene match: 3. CDR3 sequence (DNA): TGTGCCATCAGTGACCCGGGACAGGGGACCGGGGAGCTGTTTTTT. It yields the protein CAISDPGQGTGELFF.

The chain couples TRBV29-1 to TRBJ2-5; D not resolved. This CDR3 region has 16 residues. Germline V gene lookup returns CDR1 SQVTM and CDR2 ANQGSEA. Between the trimmed V and J ends, which lost 4 bases and 2 bases, there was a span of 20 bases. CDR3 protein: CSVVVYGWGEQETQYF. CDR3 nucleotides: TGCAGCGTTGTAGTTTACGGCTGGGGTGAGCAAGAGACCCAGTACTTC.

In its sample, this clonotype was seen many times. This chain connects TRBV5-1 to TRBJ2-1, with 9 bases identical to TRBD1. V shed 4 bases, J shed 7 bases, and the junction held 9 bases outside the gene matches. CDR1 is SGHRS, CDR2 YFSETQ, per germline. The CDR3 sequence is 15 residues long. The CDR3 DNA reads TGCGCCAGCAGCCCAAGGACAGGGGTTAAAAATGAGCAGTTCTTC. This encodes CASSPRTGVKNEQFF. Combining the CDR3 with reference TRBV5-1 and TRBJ2-1 gives the whole variable domain KAGVTQTPRYLIKTRGQQVTLSCSPISGHRSVSWYQQTPGQGLQFLFEYFSETQRNKGNFPGRFSGRQFSNSRSEMNVSTLELGDSALYLCASSPRTGVKNEQFFGPGTRLTVL.

This sequence joins TRBV14 and TRBJ2-3; 10 nucleotides agree with TRBD2. The CDR3 is 15 amino acids. The V segment lost 7 bases and the J segment 2 bases; nucleotides outside the gene matches: 6. Germline V gene lookup returns CDR1 SGHDN and CDR2 FVKESK. CDR3 nucleotide sequence: TGTGCCAGCACAGGGACTAGCGCGGTCACAGATACGCAGTATTTT. Translation gives CASTGTSAVTDTQYF.

Comments on this clonotype: This sequence may be a read error, since a much larger clone differs from it by one base. V and J are TRBV5-1 and TRBJ2-1; 10 nucleotides match TRBD2. The CDR3 sequence is 15 residues long. Per the germline V gene, CDR1 is SGHRS and CDR2 is YFSETQ. This chain's CDR3 is CARSLVTSGNNEQFF. The DNA of the CDR3 is TGCGCCAGGAGCTTGGTCACTAGCGGGAACAATGAGCAGTTCTTC.

This clonotype was counted many times. This sequence joins TRBV28 and TRBJ2-7; D is undetermined. The CDR3 has 13 residues. CDR1 and CDR2 from the germline V gene are MDHEN and SYDVKM. The ends were cut back, 6 bases at V and 3 bases at J, with 12 bases in the middle. CDR3 coding DNA: TGTGCCAGCAGCCTTCCTCTTAGCTACGAGCAGTACTTC. This codes for CASSLPLSYEQYF.

This clonotype was seen at least ten times. V gene TRBV28 combines with J gene TRBJ2-3; TRBD1 matches at 7 bases. J was trimmed by 5 bases and V by 1 base; bases with no gene match: 3. Germline V CDR1 and CDR2: MDHEN, SYDVKM. There are 14 residues in the CDR3. CDR3 in amino acids: CASSLLQGVDTQYF. The CDR3 DNA follows: TGTGCCAGCAGTTTATTGCAGGGGGTAGATACGCAGTATTTT.

The sample holds many counts of this clonotype. The CDR3, as DNA: TGTGCCAGCAGCGTATACATGAACACTGAAGCTTTCTTT. Its translation: CASSVYMNTEAFF. The chain carries TRBV9 and TRBJ1-1; D gene unclear. V gave up 1 base and J gave up 0 bases, with 4 bases separating them. This CDR3 contains 13 residues. Germline V gives CDR1 SGDLS, CDR2 YYNGEE.

This clonotype was seen many times. The rearrangement uses TRBV9 and TRBJ1-2; D unresolved. Germline CDR1 SGDLS, CDR2 YYNGEE. The CDR3 runs to 14 residues. Trimming removed 3 bases at V and 8 bases at J, with 17 bases between. This CDR3 is CASSASTGVEGYTF. The CDR3 coding sequence is TGTGCCAGCAGCGCATCCACCGGGGTGGAGGGCTACACCTTC. Drawing the rest from reference TRBV9 and TRBJ1-2, the complete variable domain is DSGVTQTPKHLITATGQRVTLRCSPRSGDLSVYWYQQSLDQGLQFLIQYYNGEERAKGNILERFSAQQFPDLHSELNLSSLELGDSALYFCASSASTGVEGYTFGSGTRLTVV.

This clonotype showed up just a few times. CDR3 amino acids: CASRELAGDNQPQHF. The CDR3, as DNA: TGCGCCAGCAGAGAACTGGCAGGGGACAATCAGCCCCAGCATTTT. The J gene is TRBJ1-5, the V gene TRBV5-1, with a weak D call TRBD1 (6 bases). Germline V gives CDR1 SGHRS, CDR2 YFSETQ. The CDR3 is 15 residues long. With 5 bases removed from V and 3 bases from J, the gap between germline ends came to 15 bases. The whole variable domain, remainder taken from reference TRBV5-1 and TRBJ1-5, is KAGVTQTPRYLIKTRGQQVTLSCSPISGHRSVSWYQQTPGQGLQFLFEYFSETQRNKGNFPGRFSGRQFSNSRSEMNVSTLELGDSALYLCASRELAGDNQPQHFGDGTRLSIL.

The CDR3, as DNA: TGTGCCAGCTCACCGCTCGGGACAGCGAACACTGAAGCTTTCTTT. As protein: CASSPLGTANTEAFF. V gene TRBV18 combines with J gene TRBJ1-1; 7 nucleotides align to TRBD1. There are 15 residues in the CDR3. V gave up 3 bases and J gave up 1 base; unmatched junction bases: 5. CDR1 and CDR2 from the germline V gene are KGHSH and LQKENI.

The chain couples TRBV11-1 to TRBJ2-6; D assignment may be TRBD1 or TRBD2 (5 bases each). V was shortened by 5 bases and J by 0 bases, with 29 bases between the two germline ends. Germline CDR1 SGHAT, CDR2 FQDESV (reference sequence). The CDR3 consists of 22 residues. This chain's CDR3 is CASSPTPPRPGTTSSGANVLTF. The CDR3 region has the DNA TGTGCCAGCAGCCCGACCCCCCCGCGCCCCGGGACGACCAGCTCTGGGGCCAACGTCCTGACTTTC.

Concerning this clonotype: This may stem from a read error, because a much larger clone lies one nucleotide away. V usage is TRBV12-3 or TRBV12-4 and J usage is TRBJ1-2, with a tentative D call TRBD1 (5 bases). This CDR3 has 14 residues. Trimming removed 1 base at V and 7 bases at J, with 13 bases between. The CDR3 sequence is CASSLGTPGSGYTF. As DNA, the CDR3 is TGTGCCAGCAGTTTAGGGACCCCAGGGAGTGGCTACACCTTC.

This clonotype was detected only a few times. At one boundary the junction diverges from the germline segment, which might be a read error. The chain combines TRBV7-7 with TRBJ2-1; TRBD2 matches at 13 bases. Germline lookup yields CDR1 SSHAT and CDR2 FNYEAQ (reference sequence). CDR3 length: 18 amino acids. Here the CDR3 DNA reads TGTGCTAGCAGCCTACGGACTAGCGGGAGTCCGGCCTACAATGAGCAGTTCTTC. This translates into CASSLRTSGSPAYNEQFF.

The gene calls are TRBV3-1 and TRBJ2-2; the D call may be TRBD1 or TRBD2 (5 bases each). The CDR3 length is 15 residues. Germline V lookup: CDR1 LGHDT, CDR2 YNNKEL (reference sequence). V gave up 2 bases and J gave up 4 bases, with 11 bases separating them. The CDR3 here is CASSQRTRGTGELFF. The CDR3 coding sequence is TGTGCCAGCAGCCAACGAACTAGGGGCACCGGGGAGCTGTTTTTT.

This clonotype was found many times. CDR3 loop: CASSEPYEQYF. The DNA of the CDR3 is TGTGCCAGCAGTGAACCCTACGAGCAGTACTTC. This chain connects TRBV2 to TRBJ2-7; D is unresolved. V dropped 2 bases and J dropped 2 bases, with 1 base sitting between them. The CDR3 sequence is 11 residues long. CDR1 is SNHLY and CDR2 is FYNNEI in the germline V gene.

The sample holds a few counts of this clonotype. This rearrangement joins TRBV7-9 to TRBJ2-7; the D gene is possibly TRBD1 (6 bases). The CDR3 length is 14 residues. V was pared by 5 bases and J by 3 bases, with 14 bases between. Germline V gives CDR1 SEHNR, CDR2 FQNEAQ (reference sequence). CDR3 nucleotide sequence: TGTGCCAGCAGCCGGGACATCCTTCGCTACGAGCAGTACTTC. Amino acid sequence: CASSRDILRYEQYF.

A few counts support this clonotype. This chain links TRBV27 with TRBJ2-1; TRBD1 matches at 8 bases. The CDR3 is made up of 12 amino acids. Germline loops: CDR1 MNHEY, CDR2 SMNVEV (reference sequence). The J segment lost 10 bases and the V segment lost 5 bases, leaving 4 bases of the junction unmatched. The CDR3, as DNA: TGTGCCAGCAGTGAAAGGGACAGGGAGCAGTTCTTC. Encoded protein: CASSERDREQFF.